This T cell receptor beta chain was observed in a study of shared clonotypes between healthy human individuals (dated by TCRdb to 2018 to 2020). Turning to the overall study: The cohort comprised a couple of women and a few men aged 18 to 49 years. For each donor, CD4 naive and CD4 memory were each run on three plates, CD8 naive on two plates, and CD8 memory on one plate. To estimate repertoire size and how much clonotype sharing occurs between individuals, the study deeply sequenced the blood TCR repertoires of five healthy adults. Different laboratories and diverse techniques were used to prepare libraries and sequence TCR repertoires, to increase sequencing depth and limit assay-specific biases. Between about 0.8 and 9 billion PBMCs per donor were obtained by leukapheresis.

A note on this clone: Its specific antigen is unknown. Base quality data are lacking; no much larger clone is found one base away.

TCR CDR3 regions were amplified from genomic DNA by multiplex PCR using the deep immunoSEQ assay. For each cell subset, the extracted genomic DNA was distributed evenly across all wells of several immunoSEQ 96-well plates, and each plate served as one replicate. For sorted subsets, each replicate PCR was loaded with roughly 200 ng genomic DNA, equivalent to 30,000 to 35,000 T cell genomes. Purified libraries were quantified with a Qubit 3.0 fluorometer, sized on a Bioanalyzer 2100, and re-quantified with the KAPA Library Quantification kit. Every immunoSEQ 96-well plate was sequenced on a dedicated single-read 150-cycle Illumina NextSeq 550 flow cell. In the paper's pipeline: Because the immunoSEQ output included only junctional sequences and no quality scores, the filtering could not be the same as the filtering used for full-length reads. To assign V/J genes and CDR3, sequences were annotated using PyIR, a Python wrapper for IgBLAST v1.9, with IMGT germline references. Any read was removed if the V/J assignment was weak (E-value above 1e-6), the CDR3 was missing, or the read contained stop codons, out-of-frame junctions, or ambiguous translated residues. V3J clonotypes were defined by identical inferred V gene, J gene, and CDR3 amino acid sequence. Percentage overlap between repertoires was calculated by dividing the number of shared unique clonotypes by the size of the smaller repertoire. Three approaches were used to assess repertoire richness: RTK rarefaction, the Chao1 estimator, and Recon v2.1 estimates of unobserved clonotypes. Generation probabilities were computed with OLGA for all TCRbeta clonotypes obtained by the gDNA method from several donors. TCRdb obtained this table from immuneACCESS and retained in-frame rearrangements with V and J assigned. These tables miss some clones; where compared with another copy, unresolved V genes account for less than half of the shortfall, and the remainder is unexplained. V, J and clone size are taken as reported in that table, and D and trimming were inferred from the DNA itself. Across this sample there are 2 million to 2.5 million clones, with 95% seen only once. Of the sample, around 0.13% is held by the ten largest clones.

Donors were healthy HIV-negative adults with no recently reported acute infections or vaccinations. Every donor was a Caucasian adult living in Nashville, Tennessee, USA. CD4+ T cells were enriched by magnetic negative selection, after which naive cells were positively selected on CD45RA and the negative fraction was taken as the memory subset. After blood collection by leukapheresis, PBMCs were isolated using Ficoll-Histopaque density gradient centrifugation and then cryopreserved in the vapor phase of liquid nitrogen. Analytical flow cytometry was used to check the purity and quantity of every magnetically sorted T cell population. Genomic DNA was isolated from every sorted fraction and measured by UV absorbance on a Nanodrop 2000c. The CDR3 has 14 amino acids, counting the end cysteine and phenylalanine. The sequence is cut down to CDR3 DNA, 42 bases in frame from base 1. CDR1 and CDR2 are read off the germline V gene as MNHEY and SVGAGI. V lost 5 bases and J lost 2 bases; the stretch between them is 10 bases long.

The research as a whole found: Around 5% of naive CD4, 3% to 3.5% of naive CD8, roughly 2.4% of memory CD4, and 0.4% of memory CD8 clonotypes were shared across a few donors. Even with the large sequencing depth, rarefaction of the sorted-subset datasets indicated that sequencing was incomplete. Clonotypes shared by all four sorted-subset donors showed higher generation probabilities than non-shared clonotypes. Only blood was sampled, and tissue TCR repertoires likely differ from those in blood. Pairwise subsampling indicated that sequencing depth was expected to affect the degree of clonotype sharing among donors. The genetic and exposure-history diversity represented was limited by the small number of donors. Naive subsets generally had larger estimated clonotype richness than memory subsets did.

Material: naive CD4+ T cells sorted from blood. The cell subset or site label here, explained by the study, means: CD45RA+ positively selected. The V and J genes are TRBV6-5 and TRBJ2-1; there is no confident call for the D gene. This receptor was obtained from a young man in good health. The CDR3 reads CASSVGGPYNEQFF. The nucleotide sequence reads TGTGCCAGCAGTGTAGGTGGACCCTACAATGAGCAGTTCTTC.